One sample yielded the 9 T cell receptor beta chains listed below, sequenced in a study of blood T cell repertoires in COVID-19. TCRdb's copy holds only in-frame clones and misses some; the assay was immunoSEQ multiplex PCR. Of fewer than 85,000 clones listed, over 75% are singletons. Sequencing used peripheral blood. Receptor source: a woman aged 60-75 years with acute or convalescent COVID-19.

The chain couples TRBV11-2 to TRBJ2-5; D might be TRBD1 (7 bases). Germline V gene sequence: CDR1 SGHAT, CDR2 FQNNGV. CDR3 length equals 15 residues. The germline V and J ends were trimmed by 2 bases and 4 bases, with 14 bases remaining between them. The CDR3 DNA sequence: TGTGCCAGCAGCTTAAACAGGGGAGGATTAGAGACCCAGTACTTC. It specifies CASSLNRGGLETQYF. Together with reference TRBV11-2 and TRBJ2-5, the CDR3 gives the full variable domain: EAGVAQSPRYKIIEKRQSVAFWCNPISGHATLYWYQQILGQGPKLLIQFQNNGVVDDSQLPKDRFSAERLKGVDSTLKIQPAKLEDSAVYLCASSLNRGGLETQYFGPGTRLLVL.

The chain combines TRBV6-2 or TRBV6-3 with TRBJ2-1; D unresolved. Trimming removed 1 base at V and 7 bases at J, with 17 bases between. Germline assignment: CDR1 MNHEY and CDR2 SVGEGT. The CDR3 runs to 16 residues. CDR3 amino acids: CASSYLLLPPANEQFF. In DNA, the CDR3 is TGTGCCAGCAGTTACTTACTCCTCCCCCCAGCGAATGAGCAGTTCTTC.

CDR3 loop: CASSPSSQETQYF. The CDR3, as DNA: TGTGCCAGCAGCCCGAGTAGCCAAGAGACCCAGTACTTC. The chain recombines TRBV7-3 with TRBJ2-5; D unclear. This CDR3 comprises 13 residues. Germline CDR1 SGHTA, CDR2 FQGTGA. Trimming shortened V by 5 bases and J by 1 base, and 8 bases separated the two germline ends.

This rearrangement joins TRBV5-1 to TRBJ2-2; D not certain. The germline V gene encodes CDR1 SGHRS and CDR2 YFSETQ. V shed 0 bases and J shed 3 bases, with 3 bases lying between them. The CDR3 length is 13 residues. CDR3 residues: CASSLGHTGELFF. CDR3 sequence (DNA): TGCGCCAGCAGCTTGGGGCACACCGGGGAGCTGTTTTTT.

The CDR3 protein is CATSDGGDYNQPQHF. CDR3 in DNA: TGTGCCACCAGTGATGGAGGAGATTACAATCAGCCCCAGCATTTT. This sequence joins TRBV24-1 and TRBJ1-5; D unclear. The CDR3 spans 15 residues. Per germline, CDR1 KGHDR and CDR2 SFDVKD. Trimming left V 3 bases short and J 3 bases short, with 11 bases between.

The rearrangement links TRBV5-1 to TRBJ2-2; 9 nucleotides align to TRBD1. V lost 4 bases and J lost 5; bases outside the gene matches: 6. The CDR3 totals 15 residues. Germline CDR1 is SGHRS and CDR2 is YFSETQ. The CDR3 sequence: CASSKDRGITGELFF. The CDR3 region has the DNA TGCGCCAGCAGCAAGGACAGGGGTATAACCGGGGAGCTGTTTTTT. The complete variable domain, with remaining parts taken from reference TRBV5-1 and TRBJ2-2, reads KAGVTQTPRYLIKTRGQQVTLSCSPISGHRSVSWYQQTPGQGLQFLFEYFSETQRNKGNFPGRFSGRQFSNSRSEMNVSTLELGDSALYLCASSKDRGITGELFFGEGSRLTVL.

The chain recombines TRBV21-1 with TRBJ2-7; the DNA was not compared with TRBD2, the D call given in the table. TRBV21-1 is described as a pseudogene. This CDR3 is 16 amino acids long. The CDR3 region has the DNA TGTGCCAGCAGCAAAGGGGCTCCGGGACTAGCGGGAGCCTGGTCCTTC. It encodes CASSKGAPGLAGAWSF.

CDR3 nucleotides: TGTGCCAGCAGTGATTTCCTAATGAACACTGAAGCTTTCTTT. The encoded protein is CASSDFLMNTEAFF. This rearrangement joins TRBV2 to TRBJ1-1; D is ambiguous. The CDR3 length is 14 residues. Germline V gives CDR1 SNHLY, CDR2 FYNNEI. V gave up 3 bases and J gave up 0 bases, with 8 bases separating them.

The chain uses TRBV5-4 and TRBJ2-5; 9 bases agree with TRBD1. Germline CDR1 reads SGHNT; CDR2 reads YYREEE (reference sequence). This CDR3 contains 15 residues. V lost 1 base to trimming and J lost 5 bases; unmatched junction nucleotides: 6. Here the CDR3 reads CASSLPQGAEETQYF. DNA for the CDR3: TGTGCCAGCAGCTTGCCACAGGGGGCGGAGGAGACCCAGTACTTC.